Listed here are 18 T cell receptor beta chains from one sample, sequenced in a study of T cell responses to AZD1222 COVID-19 vaccine. Data came from immunoSEQ multiplex PCR; TCRdb stores just in-frame clones and leaves some out. Found here are some 97,000 clones, just under 90% of them singletons; the top ten hold less than 20%. Specimen: peripheral blood, collected on day 0 of AZD1222 vaccination. All receptors derive from an adult in good health.

The chain combines TRBV6-2 or TRBV6-3 with TRBJ1-2; 7 nucleotides agree with TRBD1. CDR1 and CDR2 (germline): MNHEY, SVGEGT. J was trimmed by 5 bases and V by 8 bases; bases with no gene match: 11. This CDR3 contains 14 residues. The CDR3: CASGRDSGGYGYTF. The CDR3 DNA is TGTGCCAGCGGCCGGGACAGCGGTGGTTATGGCTACACCTTC.

The rearrangement links TRBV7-8 to TRBJ1-3; D is undetermined. The CDR3 covers 15 residues. Per the germline V gene, CDR1 is SGHVS and CDR2 is FQNEAQ. V lost 5 bases and J 4 bases, leaving 15 bases between the germline ends. In nucleotides, the CDR3 is TGTGCCAGCAGCAATATCGGAGGGTCAGGAAACACCATATATTTT. Protein: CASSNIGGSGNTIYF.

The genes are TRBV12-3 or TRBV12-4 and TRBJ1-2, with 7 bases aligning to TRBD1. The CDR3 loop spans 12 amino acids. After removal of 5 bases from V and 8 bases from J, the junction contained 5 bases not matched to a gene. Written as DNA, the CDR3 is TGTGCCAGCAGTCTGACAGGGTACGGCTACACCTTC. It yields the protein CASSLTGYGYTF.

The rearrangement uses TRBV6-5 and TRBJ1-1; a weak D match, TRBD1 (5 bases). Trimming stripped 6 bases from V and 0 bases from J, with 14 bases between. This CDR3 spans 15 amino acids. Per germline, CDR1 MNHEY and CDR2 SVGAGI. The CDR3 here is CASRDPTDVNTEAFF. The CDR3 region has the DNA TGTGCCAGCAGAGACCCGACAGACGTGAACACTGAAGCTTTCTTT.

The rearrangement uses TRBV18 and TRBJ1-3; tentatively, D is TRBD1 (6 bases). With 6 bases removed from V and 2 bases from J, the gap between germline ends came to 14 bases. Germline-derived CDR1 and CDR2 are KGHSH and LQKENI. This CDR3 spans 15 amino acids. CDR3 sequence (DNA): TGTGCCAGCTCGTCGAGTCAGGGGACTGGAAACACCATATATTTT. It codes for CASSSSQGTGNTIYF.

The rearrangement joins TRBV12-5 to TRBJ1-2, with D possibly being TRBD1 (5 bases). CDR1 is LGHNT and CDR2 is FRNRAP in the germline V gene. Trimming took off 4 bases at V and 5 bases at J, with 11 bases between the two ends. The CDR3 contains 13 residues. The CDR3 reads CASGSGGGYGYTF. The CDR3 DNA is TGTGCTAGTGGTTCGGGCGGGGGGTATGGCTACACCTTC.

V gene TRBV7-9 combines with J gene TRBJ2-3, with 7 bases lining up with TRBD1. The V segment lost 5 bases and the J segment 2 bases; nucleotides outside the gene matches: 7. This CDR3 has 15 amino acids. Looked up from germline, CDR1 is SEHNR and CDR2 is FQNEAQ (reference sequence). CDR3 nucleotides: TGTGCCAGCAGCCCAGGGACAGCCTTCACAGATACGCAGTATTTT. Protein sequence: CASSPGTAFTDTQYF.

The chain couples TRBV11-1 to TRBJ2-1; D is unresolved. This CDR3 is 13 amino acids long. The ends were cut back, 0 bases at V and 8 bases at J, with 8 bases in the middle. Per germline, CDR1 SGHAT and CDR2 FQDESV (reference sequence). The CDR3 nucleotides read TGTGCCAGCAGCTTAGCGCCCGTTCATGAGCAGTTCTTC. It is translated as CASSLAPVHEQFF.

The chain is built from TRBV11-3 and TRBJ2-1, with D possibly being TRBD1 (5 bases). Germline V gene data show CDR1 as SGHNT and CDR2 as YENEEA. The CDR3 contains 14 residues. V lost 5 bases and J lost 3, with 11 bases in between. This chain's CDR3 is CASSPDSYYNEQFF. The CDR3 bases are TGTGCCAGCAGCCCCGACAGCTACTACAATGAGCAGTTCTTC.

This clone was counted a single time. The J gene is TRBJ1-6, the V gene TRBV7-8; a possible D gene is TRBD1 (5 bases). Trimming took 11 bases from V and 2 from J, leaving 16 bases between them. Germline V gene sequence: CDR1 SGHVS, CDR2 FQNEAQ. The CDR3 runs to 15 residues. CDR3 bases: TGTGCCTCCAGGGTGGAGGCAACCTATAATTCACCCCTCCACTTT. Translated: CASRVEATYNSPLHF.

The chain is built from TRBV5-1 and TRBJ2-5; D not resolved. Germline CDR1 is SGHRS and CDR2 is YFSETQ. The V gene lost 0 bases and the J gene lost 1 base, with 1 base spanning the gap. The CDR3 extends over 12 amino acids. The CDR3 sequence is CASSLAQETQYF. In nucleotides, the CDR3 is TGCGCCAGCAGCTTGGCCCAAGAGACCCAGTACTTC.

The genes are TRBV6-5 and TRBJ1-1, with TRBD1 as a possible D gene (5 bases). The length of the CDR3 is 13 residues. CDR1 MNHEY and CDR2 SVGAGI come from the germline V gene. Between the trimmed V and J ends, which lost 7 bases and 3 bases, there was a span of 12 bases. The CDR3 bases are TGTGCCAGCAACCCAAGGGACCACACTGAAGCTTTCTTT. Translating it yields CASNPRDHTEAFF.

Turning to this clone: This same CDR3 is encoded by further DNA sequences in the sample. The chain couples TRBV29-1 to TRBJ2-1; 12 bases agree with TRBD2. The CDR3 loop spans 14 amino acids. V dropped 6 bases and J dropped 9; count of bases not matched to a gene: 9. Germline-derived CDR1 and CDR2 are SQVTM and ANQGSEA. CDR3 sequence (DNA): TGCAGCGTAGGGCTAGCGGGAGGGTCTAGTGAGCAGTTCTTC. Translating it yields CSVGLAGGSSEQFF.

The rearrangement links TRBV5-1 to TRBJ1-2, with TRBD1 matching 8 bases. Germline assignment: CDR1 SGHRS and CDR2 YFSETQ. With 1 base clipped from V and 4 bases from J, the junction kept 3 bases outside the gene matches. This CDR3 has 14 amino acids. CDR3 loop: CASSLSQGAYGYTF. DNA for the CDR3: TGCGCCAGCAGCTTGAGTCAGGGGGCCTATGGCTACACCTTC. Variable domain in full (rest from reference TRBV5-1 and TRBJ1-2): KAGVTQTPRYLIKTRGQQVTLSCSPISGHRSVSWYQQTPGQGLQFLFEYFSETQRNKGNFPGRFSGRQFSNSRSEMNVSTLELGDSALYLCASSLSQGAYGYTFGSGTRLTVV.

This sequence joins TRBV18 and TRBJ1-1; D uncertain. The V gene's germline CDR1 is KGHSH and CDR2 LQKENI. V gave up 6 bases and J gave up 2 bases, with 10 bases separating them. The CDR3 length is 13 residues. The CDR3, as DNA: TGTGCCAGCTCGGCCGAGGGAAACACTGAAGCTTTCTTT. Protein product: CASSAEGNTEAFF.

The chain carries TRBV7-9 and TRBJ2-7; TRBD1 might be the D (6 bases). Germline V gene lookup returns CDR1 SEHNR and CDR2 FQNEAQ (reference sequence). CDR3 length: 14 residues. The V and J ends lost 2 bases and 4 bases respectively, with 12 bases between them. CDR3 nucleotides: TGTGCCAGCAGCTTAAGTCAGGGGATTTACGAGCAGTACTTC. Translating it yields CASSLSQGIYEQYF.

The rearrangement joins TRBV19 to TRBJ2-7, with D tentatively TRBD1 or TRBD2 (5 bases each). The CDR3 spans 15 residues. Germline lookup yields CDR1 LNHDA and CDR2 SQIVND (reference sequence). V was pared by 3 bases and J by 6 bases, with 18 bases between. This chain's CDR3 is CASSMAVGAAGEQYF. The CDR3 nucleotides are TGTGCCAGTAGTATGGCCGTCGGGGCGGCGGGCGAGCAGTACTTC.

This clone was counted a few times. This chain connects TRBV11-2 to TRBJ2-2; no clear D. The CDR3 has 14 residues. The V and J ends lost 0 bases and 6 bases respectively, with 8 bases between them. The germline V gene has CDR1 SGHAT and CDR2 FQNNGV. The chain's CDR3 is CASSLDLPPGELFF. The CDR3 nucleotides read TGTGCCAGCAGCTTAGATTTGCCACCCGGGGAGCTGTTTTTT.